This T cell receptor beta chain was found in a study of blood T cells in healthy people across ages. The CDR3 is 19 amino acids. CDR1 and CDR2 (germline): ENHRY, SYGVKD. Trimming at V came to 4 bases and at J to 0 bases, leaving 11 bases not matched to a gene. Findings and caveats of the study: Higher diversity, along with more naive CD4+ cells, distinguished long-lived donors from aged donors.

Sample-barcoded 5' priming and a J-beta primer mix drove a second PCR of 7 to 11 cycles. Tagging of each cDNA molecule was performed by a template-switch adaptor with 12 random nucleotides. All samples gave at least 2.5 million CDR3-containing paired-end reads. From the 5' RACE reads, TCRdb called clonotypes with MiXCR, one entry per CDR3 protein. Altogether roughly 2 million distinct CDR3 sequences are present, around 48% being singletons, with the ten largest covering over 2%. Healthy individuals of Caucasian origin from Russia, aged roughly 6 to 95, served as donors. A word on this clonotype: Its specificity is unknown.

This sequence originates from a woman in her 40s in good health. The specimen sequenced was blood. V and J are TRBV10-3 and TRBJ2-6, with 8 bases that match TRBD1. DNA for the CDR3: TGTGCCATCAGTGGGTCGGCAGGGGGCACTACCTCTGGGGCCAACGTCCTGACTTTC. Translating it yields CAISGSAGGTTSGANVLTF.